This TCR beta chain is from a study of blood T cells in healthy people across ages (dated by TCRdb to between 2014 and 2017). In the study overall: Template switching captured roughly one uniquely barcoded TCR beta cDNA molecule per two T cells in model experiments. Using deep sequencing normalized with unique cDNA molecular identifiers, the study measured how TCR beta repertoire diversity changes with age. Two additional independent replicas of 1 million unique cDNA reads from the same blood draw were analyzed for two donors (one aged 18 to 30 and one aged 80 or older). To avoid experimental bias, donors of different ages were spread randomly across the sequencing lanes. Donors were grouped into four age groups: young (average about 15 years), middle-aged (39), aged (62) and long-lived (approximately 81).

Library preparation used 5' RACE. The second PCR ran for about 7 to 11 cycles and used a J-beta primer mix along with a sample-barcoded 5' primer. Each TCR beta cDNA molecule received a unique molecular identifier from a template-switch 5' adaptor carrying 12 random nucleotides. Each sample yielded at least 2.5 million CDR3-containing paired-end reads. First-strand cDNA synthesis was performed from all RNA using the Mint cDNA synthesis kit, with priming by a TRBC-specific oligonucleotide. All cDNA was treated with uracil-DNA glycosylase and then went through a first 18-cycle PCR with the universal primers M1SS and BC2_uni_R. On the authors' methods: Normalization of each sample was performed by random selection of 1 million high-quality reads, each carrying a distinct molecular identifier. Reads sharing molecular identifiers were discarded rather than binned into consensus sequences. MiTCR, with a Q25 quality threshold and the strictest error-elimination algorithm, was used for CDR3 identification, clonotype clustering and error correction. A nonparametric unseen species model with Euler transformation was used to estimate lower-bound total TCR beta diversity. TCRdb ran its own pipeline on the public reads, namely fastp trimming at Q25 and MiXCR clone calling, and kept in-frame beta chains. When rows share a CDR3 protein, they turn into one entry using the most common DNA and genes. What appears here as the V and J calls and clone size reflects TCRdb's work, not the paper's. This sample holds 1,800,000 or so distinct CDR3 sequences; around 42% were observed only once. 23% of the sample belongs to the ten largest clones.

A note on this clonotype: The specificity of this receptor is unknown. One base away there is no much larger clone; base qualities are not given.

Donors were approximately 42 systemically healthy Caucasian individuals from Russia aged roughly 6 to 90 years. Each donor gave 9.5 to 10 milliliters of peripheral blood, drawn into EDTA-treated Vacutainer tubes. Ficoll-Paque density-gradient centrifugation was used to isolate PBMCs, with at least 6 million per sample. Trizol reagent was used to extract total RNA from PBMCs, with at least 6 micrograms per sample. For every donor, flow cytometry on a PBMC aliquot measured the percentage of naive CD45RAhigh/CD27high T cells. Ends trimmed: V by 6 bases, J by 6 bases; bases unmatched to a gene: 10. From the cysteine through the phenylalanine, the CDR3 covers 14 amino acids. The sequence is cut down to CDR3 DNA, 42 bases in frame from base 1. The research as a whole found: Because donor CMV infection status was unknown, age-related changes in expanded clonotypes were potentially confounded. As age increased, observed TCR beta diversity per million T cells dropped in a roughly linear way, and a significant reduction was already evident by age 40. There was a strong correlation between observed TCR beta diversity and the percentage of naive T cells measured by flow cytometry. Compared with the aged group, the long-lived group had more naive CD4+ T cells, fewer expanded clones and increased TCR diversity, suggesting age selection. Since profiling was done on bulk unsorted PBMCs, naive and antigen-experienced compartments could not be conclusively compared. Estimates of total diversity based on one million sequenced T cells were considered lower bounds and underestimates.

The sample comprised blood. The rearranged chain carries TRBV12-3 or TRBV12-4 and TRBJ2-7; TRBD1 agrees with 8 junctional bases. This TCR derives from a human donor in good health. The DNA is TGTGCCAGCAGCCTGACAGGGGAAGGAAGCGAGCAGTACTTC. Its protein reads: CASSLTGEGSEQYF.